A selection of T cell receptor beta chains follows, all from one sample in a study of cytotoxic CD8 clonotypes in ibrutinib-treated CLL. TCRdb's copy holds only in-frame clones and misses some; the assay was immunoSEQ multiplex PCR. The table lists approximately 120,000 clones, roughly 80% of them singletons. Sequencing was performed on PBMCs, taken after 24 months of ibrutinib treatment. Receptors were obtained from a human donor with chronic lymphocytic leukemia. The CDR3 runs from the conserved cysteine through the conserved F or W. A D gene is named only where the DNA matches it firmly. Only some rows state a clone size, as once, few, many or a class for expanded clones.

D gene: TRBD1
clone size: -
V gene: TRBV30
J gene: TRBJ1-2
CDR3 length: 20
CDR3 DNA: TGTGCCTGGAGTGGTCAGATTCGGGACAGGGGGCGAGATTCTAACTATGGCTACACCTTC
CDR3 protein: CAWSGQIRDRGRDSNYGYTF

D gene: -
clone size: -
V gene: TRBV27
J gene: TRBJ2-3
CDR3 length: 15
CDR3 DNA: TGTGCCAGCAGAACCGACGGAGTAAGCACAGATACGCAGTATTTT
CDR3 protein: CASRTDGVSTDTQYF

D gene: TRBD1
clone size: few
V gene: TRBV19
J gene: TRBJ1-5
CDR3 length: 15
CDR3 DNA: TGTGCCAGTAGGATGCCAGGGGGTAGTAATCAGCCCCAGCATTTT
CDR3 protein: CASRMPGGSNQPQHF

D gene: -
clone size: -
V gene: TRBV7-2
J gene: TRBJ1-1
CDR3 length: 14
CDR3 DNA: TGTGCCAGCAGCTCCAGGACGGGGAACACTGAAGCTTTCTTT
CDR3 protein: CASSSRTGNTEAFF

D gene: -
clone size: -
V gene: TRBV6-1
J gene: TRBJ1-6
CDR3 length: 13
CDR3 DNA: TGTGCCAGCAGTGCGAGGGGTGATTCACCCCTCCACTTT
CDR3 protein: CASSARGDSPLHF

D gene: -
clone size: -
V gene: TRBV11-2
J gene: TRBJ2-1
CDR3 length: 13
CDR3 DNA: TGTGCCAGCAGCTTACGGCCCGATACTGAGCAGTTCTTC
CDR3 protein: CASSLRPDTEQFF

D gene: TRBD1
clone size: -
V gene: TRBV19
J gene: TRBJ2-7
CDR3 length: 14
CDR3 DNA: TGTGCCAGTAGCGGACAGGGGGCATCCTACGAGCAGTACTTC
CDR3 protein: CASSGQGASYEQYF

D gene: -
clone size: -
V gene: TRBV7-2
J gene: TRBJ1-5
CDR3 length: 14
CDR3 DNA: TGTGCCAGCACCAAAGACGGTAGCAATCAGCCCCAGCATTTT
CDR3 protein: CASTKDGSNQPQHF

D gene: TRBD2
clone size: -
V gene: TRBV9
J gene: TRBJ2-1
CDR3 length: 16
CDR3 DNA: TGTGCCAGCAGCCCCGGACTAGCGGATCATTACAATGAGCAGTTCTTC
CDR3 protein: CASSPGLADHYNEQFF

D gene: TRBD2
clone size: -
V gene: TRBV4-2
J gene: TRBJ2-2
CDR3 length: 18
CDR3 DNA: TGTGCCAGCAGCCAAGGCGGTAGCGGGGGTGCGAACACCGGGGAGCTGTTTTTT
CDR3 protein: CASSQGGSGGANTGELFF

D gene: TRBD1
clone size: -
V gene: TRBV6-1
J gene: TRBJ1-5
CDR3 length: 15
CDR3 DNA: TGTGCCAGCAGTGAAAACAGGGGTGGTAATCAGCCCCAGCATTTT
CDR3 protein: CASSENRGGNQPQHF

D gene: -
clone size: -
V gene: TRBV19
J gene: TRBJ1-5
CDR3 length: 13
CDR3 DNA: TGTGCCAGTAGTAGTGTTGGGGATCAGCCCCAGCATTTT
CDR3 protein: CASSSVGDQPQHF

D gene: TRBD1
clone size: -
V gene: TRBV7-3
J gene: TRBJ1-2
CDR3 length: 15
CDR3 DNA: TGTGCCAGCAGCTTAAACGGCAGGGGGCTGGGTGGCTACACCTTC
CDR3 protein: CASSLNGRGLGGYTF

D gene: -
clone size: -
V gene: TRBV10-1
J gene: TRBJ1-1
CDR3 length: 14
CDR3 DNA: TGCGCCAGCAGTGGACCCCCCGGCGGCACTGAAGCTTTCTTT
CDR3 protein: CASSGPPGGTEAFF

D gene: -
clone size: many
V gene: TRBV7-6
J gene: TRBJ1-6
CDR3 length: 12
CDR3 DNA: TGTGCCAGCAGCTCAAAAAATTCACCCCTCCACTTT
CDR3 protein: CASSSKNSPLHF

D gene: -
clone size: once
V gene: TRBV6-6
J gene: TRBJ2-1
CDR3 length: 12
CDR3 DNA: TGTGCCAGCAGTCAATCTTACGGTGAGCAGTTCTTC
CDR3 protein: CASSQSYGEQFF

D gene: -
clone size: -
V gene: TRBV7-9
J gene: TRBJ1-1
CDR3 length: 16
CDR3 DNA: TGTGCCAGCAGCTCCTCCGGTTTGGGGCCAAACACTGAAGCTTTCTTT
CDR3 protein: CASSSSGLGPNTEAFF

D gene: TRBD1
clone size: -
V gene: TRBV6-6
J gene: TRBJ1-1
CDR3 length: 14
CDR3 DNA: TGTGCCAGCACCTCGGACAGGCGGAACACTGAAGCTTTCTTT
CDR3 protein: CASTSDRRNTEAFF

D gene: -
clone size: -
V gene: TRBV5-4
J gene: TRBJ2-1
CDR3 length: 15
CDR3 DNA: TGTGCCAGCAGCTCCCAGGGGCTTTCCAACAATGAGCAGTTCTTC
CDR3 protein: CASSSQGLSNNEQFF

D gene: -
clone size: -
V gene: TRBV6-5
J gene: TRBJ1-2
CDR3 length: 12
CDR3 DNA: TGTGCCAGCAGTCGCGGGACAACTGGCTACACCTTC
CDR3 protein: CASSRGTTGYTF

D gene: -
clone size: -
V gene: TRBV28
J gene: TRBJ1-6
CDR3 length: 15
CDR3 DNA: TGTGCCAGCAGGGGATGGAGCTCCTATAATTCACCCCTCCACTTT
CDR3 protein: CASRGWSSYNSPLHF

D gene: -
clone size: -
V gene: TRBV7-9
J gene: TRBJ2-1
CDR3 length: 16
CDR3 DNA: TGTGCCAGCAGCTTAGATTTCGCGGGGACGGGGGCTGAGCAGTTCTTC
CDR3 protein: CASSLDFAGTGAEQFF

D gene: -
clone size: -
V gene: TRBV15
J gene: TRBJ2-1
CDR3 length: 16
CDR3 DNA: TGTGCCACCAGCAGAGTCCTCGGCGGGTCGAGCAATGAGCAGTTCTTC
CDR3 protein: CATSRVLGGSSNEQFF

D gene: -
clone size: -
V gene: TRBV5-6
J gene: TRBJ1-2
CDR3 length: 15
CDR3 DNA: TGTGCCAGCAGCTTGGCTCAGCTACCGATCTATGGCTACACCTTC
CDR3 protein: CASSLAQLPIYGYTF

D gene: -
clone size: -
V gene: TRBV7-9
J gene: TRBJ2-2
CDR3 length: 14
CDR3 DNA: TGTGCCAGCAGCTTAAGAGGGCGCGACGGGGAGCTGTTTTTT
CDR3 protein: CASSLRGRDGELFF

D gene: -
clone size: -
V gene: TRBV27
J gene: TRBJ2-6
CDR3 length: 16
CDR3 DNA: TGTGCCAGCAGTAGGGGGGACCGCTCTGGGGCCAACGTCCTGACTTTC
CDR3 protein: CASSRGDRSGANVLTF

D gene: -
clone size: -
V gene: TRBV7-2
J gene: TRBJ2-5
CDR3 length: 14
CDR3 DNA: TGTGCCAGCAGCCTCGGGGTAGACCGAGAGACCCAGTACTTC
CDR3 protein: CASSLGVDRETQYF

D gene: -
clone size: once
V gene: TRBV5-1
J gene: TRBJ2-3
CDR3 length: 14
CDR3 DNA: TGCGCCAGCAGCTTGGGGCAAGGGGGAGATACGCAGTATTTT
CDR3 protein: CASSLGQGGDTQYF

D gene: -
clone size: -
V gene: TRBV19
J gene: TRBJ1-2
CDR3 length: 14
CDR3 DNA: TGTGCCAGTCGAGCCTCGGGGGCTGGCTATGGCTACACCTTC
CDR3 protein: CASRASGAGYGYTF

D gene: -
clone size: -
V gene: TRBV9
J gene: TRBJ2-7
CDR3 length: 9
CDR3 DNA: TGTGCCGGTTCGGACGAGCAGTACTTC
CDR3 protein: CAGSDEQYF

D gene: -
clone size: -
V gene: TRBV11-1
J gene: TRBJ2-7
CDR3 length: 14
CDR3 DNA: TGTGCCAGCAGCTTAGAGGGGGGTCCCTACGAGCAGTACTTC
CDR3 protein: CASSLEGGPYEQYF

D gene: -
clone size: -
V gene: TRBV11-1
J gene: TRBJ2-3
CDR3 length: 15
CDR3 DNA: TGTGCCAGCAGCTTTAACCCTTCCAGCACAGATACGCAGTATTTT
CDR3 protein: CASSFNPSSTDTQYF

D gene: -
clone size: few
V gene: TRBV27
J gene: TRBJ1-2
CDR3 length: 12
CDR3 DNA: TGTGCCAGCAGTTTATACGGCTATGGCTACACCTTC
CDR3 protein: CASSLYGYGYTF

D gene: TRBD2
clone size: -
V gene: TRBV2
J gene: TRBJ2-3
CDR3 length: 16
CDR3 DNA: TGTGCCAGCAGTGGGACTAGCGGGGGGGCCACAGATACGCAGTATTTT
CDR3 protein: CASSGTSGGATDTQYF

D gene: -
clone size: -
V gene: TRBV7-2
J gene: TRBJ1-2
CDR3 length: 14
CDR3 DNA: TGTGCCAGCAGCCCCCAAGGGGGTAGTGGAGGCTACACCTTC
CDR3 protein: CASSPQGGSGGYTF

D gene: -
clone size: -
V gene: TRBV27
J gene: TRBJ1-3
CDR3 length: 14
CDR3 DNA: TGTGCCAGCAGTTTACACAACTCCGGAAACACCATATATTTT
CDR3 protein: CASSLHNSGNTIYF

D gene: TRBD1
clone size: few
V gene: TRBV2
J gene: TRBJ1-1
CDR3 length: 13
CDR3 DNA: TGTGCCAGCAGCCAGGGACAGCAAGGTGAAGCTTTCTTT
CDR3 protein: CASSQGQQGEAFF

D gene: -
clone size: -
V gene: TRBV19
J gene: TRBJ1-1
CDR3 length: 15
CDR3 DNA: TGTGCCAGTAGTAGCCACGGTGGCAGGGCCACTGAAGCTTTCTTT
CDR3 protein: CASSSHGGRATEAFF

D gene: -
clone size: -
V gene: TRBV6-1
J gene: TRBJ1-1
CDR3 length: 11
CDR3 DNA: TGTGCCAGCAGAGACAGGCCAGAAGCTTTCTTT
CDR3 protein: CASRDRPEAFF

D gene: -
clone size: -
V gene: TRBV11-2
J gene: TRBJ1-2
CDR3 length: 16
CDR3 DNA: TGTGCCAGCAGCTTTCTACGTAACAGGGAAGGAGGCGGCTACACCTTC
CDR3 protein: CASSFLRNREGGGYTF

D gene: TRBD1
clone size: -
V gene: TRBV27
J gene: TRBJ1-5
CDR3 length: 15
CDR3 DNA: TGTGCCAGCAGTTTATCGGGGGACAGTAATCAGCCCCAGCATTTT
CDR3 protein: CASSLSGDSNQPQHF

D gene: -
clone size: -
V gene: TRBV6-6
J gene: TRBJ1-2
CDR3 length: 13
CDR3 DNA: TGTGCCACCCTTGGAAGGAACCGCTATGGCTACACCTTC
CDR3 protein: CATLGRNRYGYTF

D gene: -
clone size: -
V gene: TRBV2
J gene: TRBJ2-2
CDR3 length: 16
CDR3 DNA: TGTGCCAGCAGTGTGGGCCGGGGAGGCGACACCGGGGAGCTGTTTTTT
CDR3 protein: CASSVGRGGDTGELFF

D gene: TRBD1
clone size: few
V gene: TRBV28
J gene: TRBJ1-6
CDR3 length: 15
CDR3 DNA: TGTGCCAGCGACACAGGGGGGTCTCGTAATTCACCCCTCCACTTT
CDR3 protein: CASDTGGSRNSPLHF

D gene: TRBD1
clone size: -
V gene: TRBV9
J gene: TRBJ2-1
CDR3 length: 16
CDR3 DNA: TGTGCCAGCAGCGTAGCCCGGGACAGGATTCACAATGAGCAGTTCTTC
CDR3 protein: CASSVARDRIHNEQFF

D gene: -
clone size: -
V gene: TRBV21-1
J gene: TRBJ1-4
CDR3 length: 14
CDR3 DNA: TGTGCCAGCGGATCGGGACACTTTAATGAAAAACTGTTTTTT
CDR3 protein: CASGSGHFNEKLFF

D gene: -
clone size: -
V gene: TRBV7-7
J gene: TRBJ2-7
CDR3 length: 13
CDR3 DNA: TGTGCCAGCAGCAGAGAACAGGGATACGAGCAGTACTTC
CDR3 protein: CASSREQGYEQYF

D gene: TRBD2
clone size: -
V gene: TRBV6-6
J gene: TRBJ2-2
CDR3 length: 14
CDR3 DNA: TGTGCCAGCAGTTACCCGGGACTATCCGGGGAGCTGTTTTTT
CDR3 protein: CASSYPGLSGELFF

D gene: -
clone size: -
V gene: TRBV5-8
J gene: TRBJ1-1
CDR3 length: 15
CDR3 DNA: TGTGCCAGCAGCCACCTTAGGGGTAGGAACACTGAAGCTTTCTTT
CDR3 protein: CASSHLRGRNTEAFF

D gene: TRBD1
clone size: once
V gene: TRBV18
J gene: TRBJ1-2
CDR3 length: 18
CDR3 DNA: TGTGCCAGCTCACGATCCGGGACAGGGAAAAGTGCTAACTATGGCTACACCTTC
CDR3 protein: CASSRSGTGKSANYGYTF

D gene: -
clone size: -
V gene: TRBV7-9
J gene: TRBJ1-2
CDR3 length: 12
CDR3 DNA: TGTGCCAGCAGCTTGACAGTGGAAGGCTACACCTTC
CDR3 protein: CASSLTVEGYTF

D gene: -
clone size: -
V gene: TRBV4-3
J gene: TRBJ2-7
CDR3 length: 15
CDR3 DNA: TGCGCCAGCAGCCCTGACTATGCGGGATTCTACGAGCAGTACTTC
CDR3 protein: CASSPDYAGFYEQYF